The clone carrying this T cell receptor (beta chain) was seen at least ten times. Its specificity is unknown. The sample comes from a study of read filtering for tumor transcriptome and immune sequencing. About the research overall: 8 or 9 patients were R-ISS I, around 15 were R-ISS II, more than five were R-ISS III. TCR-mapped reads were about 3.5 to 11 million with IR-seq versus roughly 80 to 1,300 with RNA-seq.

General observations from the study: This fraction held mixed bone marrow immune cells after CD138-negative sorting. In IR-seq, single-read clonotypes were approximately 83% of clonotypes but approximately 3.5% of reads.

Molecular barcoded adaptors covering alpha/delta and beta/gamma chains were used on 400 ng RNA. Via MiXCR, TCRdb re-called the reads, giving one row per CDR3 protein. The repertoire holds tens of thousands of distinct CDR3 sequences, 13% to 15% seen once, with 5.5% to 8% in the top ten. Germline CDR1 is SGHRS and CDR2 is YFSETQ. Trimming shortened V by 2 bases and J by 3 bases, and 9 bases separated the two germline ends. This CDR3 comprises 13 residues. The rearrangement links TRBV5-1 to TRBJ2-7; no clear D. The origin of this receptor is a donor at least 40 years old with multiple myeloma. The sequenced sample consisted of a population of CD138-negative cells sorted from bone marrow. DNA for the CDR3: TGCGCCAGCAGCTTACGGCAAGGCTACGAGCAGTACTTC. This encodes CASSLRQGYEQYF.